The clone carrying this T cell receptor (beta chain) has just one count. The sample comes from a study of technical replicates of blood from several donors. In germline, CDR1 is SGHVS, CDR2 FNYEAQ. V gave up 3 bases and J gave up 3 bases, with 12 bases separating them. There are 14 residues in the CDR3. Clones were sequenced by immunoSEQ multiplex PCR, and TCRdb holds only the in-frame ones, with some missing. The table has over 70,000 clones, over 85% seen once. Sequencing was done on a sample of T cells isolated from PBMCs. The V and J genes are TRBV7-6 and TRBJ2-7; D is unresolved. The sequence was collected from a human donor in good health. The CDR3 protein is CASSFELSSYEQYF. Here the CDR3 DNA reads TGTGCCAGCAGCTTTGAGTTGAGTAGCTACGAGCAGTACTTC.